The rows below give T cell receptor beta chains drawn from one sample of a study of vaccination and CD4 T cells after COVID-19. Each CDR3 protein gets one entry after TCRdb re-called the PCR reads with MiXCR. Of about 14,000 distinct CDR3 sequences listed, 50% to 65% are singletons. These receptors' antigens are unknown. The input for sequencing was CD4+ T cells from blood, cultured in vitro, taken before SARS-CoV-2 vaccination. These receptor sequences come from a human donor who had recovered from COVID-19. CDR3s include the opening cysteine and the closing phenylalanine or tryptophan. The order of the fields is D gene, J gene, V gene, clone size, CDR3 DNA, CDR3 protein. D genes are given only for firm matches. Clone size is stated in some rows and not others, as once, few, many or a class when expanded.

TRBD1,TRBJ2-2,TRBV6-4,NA,TGTGCCAGCAGTAATACACCGGGACAGGGAGCCGGGGAGCTGTTTTTT,CASSNTPGQGAGELFF
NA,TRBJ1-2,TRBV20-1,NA,TGCAGTGTCAGAGACGGAGATGTGCACTATGGCTACACCTTC,CSVRDGDVHYGYTF
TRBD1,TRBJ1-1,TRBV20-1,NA,TGCAGTGCTAGGGACGACAGGGGATGGACTGAAGCTTTCTTT,CSARDDRGWTEAFF
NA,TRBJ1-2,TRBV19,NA,TGTGCCAGTCGTACCGGGTGGGGTAGCGGCTACACCTTC,CASRTGWGSGYTF
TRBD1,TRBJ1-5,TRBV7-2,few,TGTGCCAGCAGCTGGGACAGGGGTCAGCCCCAGCATTTT,CASSWDRGQPQHF
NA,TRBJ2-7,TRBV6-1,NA,TGTGCCAGCAGGGAGCCTGGGGACCTCTACGAGCAGTACTTC,CASREPGDLYEQYF
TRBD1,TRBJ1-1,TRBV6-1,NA,TGTGCCAGCAGTCCCCCCGGGACAGGGGTCACTGAAGCTTTCTTT,CASSPPGTGVTEAFF
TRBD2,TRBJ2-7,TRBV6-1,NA,TGTGCCAGCAGTCCGACTAGCGGGGGGGCCTACGAGCAGTACTTC,CASSPTSGGAYEQYF
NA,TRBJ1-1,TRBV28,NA,TGTGCCAGCAGGAGAGAACGGCTGAACACTGAAGCTTTCTTT,CASRRERLNTEAFF
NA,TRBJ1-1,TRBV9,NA,TGTGCCAGCAGCGTTGCCGGGACACGGGAGGAAGCTTTCTTT,CASSVAGTREEAFF